The source of this TCR beta chain is a study of shared clonotypes between healthy human individuals. General observations from the study: Sharing across a few donors was seen in 4% to 6.5% of naive CD4 clonotypes.

On this clone: Its antigen is not identified. Other DNA sequences from this sample encode an identical CDR3 as well.

CDR1 is LNHDA, CDR2 SQIVND, per germline (reference sequence). The CDR3 totals 13 residues. V lost 3 bases and J 6 bases, leaving 12 bases between the germline ends. Using immunoSEQ multiplex PCR, the repertoire was profiled, and TCRdb retains in-frame clones only, with some absent. The sample includes about a million clones, approximately 80% of them seen just once. The chain combines TRBV19 with TRBJ2-7; unclear D gene. The clonotype was recovered from a man aged 18 to 29 in good health. Some clones in this sample may be carry-over from other donors' samples. The sample taken for sequencing was memory CD4+ T cells from PBMCs. Subset in this sample: CD45RA-negative fraction. The CDR3 DNA is TGTGCCAGTAGTATTGGTAGGAGAGGCGAGCAGTACTTC. Its protein product is CASSIGRRGEQYF.